Below, one T cell receptor beta chain is given with its context. This table comes from immunoSEQ multiplex PCR, and its TCRdb copy is limited to in-frame clones, with some not included. The top ten hold around 14% of the sample, which has roughly 100,000 clones, about 87% seen once. This entry belongs to a study of identifying expanded T cells in peripheral blood. The CDR3 totals 14 residues. Germline trimming cut 3 bases from V and 1 base from J; bases unmatched to any gene: 2. Germline loops: CDR1 KGHSH, CDR2 LQKENI. The sequence derives from a person between 18 and 75 years old in good health. The source material was blood. This chain links TRBV18 with TRBJ2-7; the match to TRBD2 covers 8 bases. CDR3 coding DNA: TGTGCCAGCTCACCGGGACTAGGATCCTACGAGCAGTACTTC. Translated, it gives CASSPGLGSYEQYF.